This T cell receptor (beta chain) was identified during a study of T cells expressing NK-cell markers. Background on the study: Researchers got TCR beta repertoires out of sorted CD3+CD56+NKG2C+, CD3+CD56+NKG2C- and CD3+CD56-NKG2C+ T cells.

This CDR3 has 16 amino acids. Germline CDR1 KGHDR, CDR2 SFDVKD. Beta-chain TCR cDNA was generated via 5'RACE template switching with UMIs. For each CDR3 protein, TCRdb gives one entry from its re-call of the 5' RACE reads, without DNA. In all, the sample yields a few hundred thousand distinct CDR3 sequences. The TCR was taken from a man between 18 and 35 years old in good health. The chain is built from TRBV24-1 and TRBJ2-1; TCRdb reports TRBD2, a call that lacks DNA to check it against. Sequencing input: blood T cells: a sorted CD56 or NKG2C T cell subset, CD4+ or CD8+ T cells, or bulk PBMC T cells (not recorded which). The CDR3 spells CATSDYTTAGGNEQFF.